This record looks at one TCR beta chain sequence and its context. Produced via immunoSEQ multiplex PCR; TCRdb's table is partial and in-frame only. The table shows fewer than 50,000 clones, with about 88% occurring only once. This record belongs to a study of sequential checkpoint blockade in melanoma. Across the study: After both sequences, patients received maintenance nivolumab.

Treatment in this sample: randomized to nivolumab then ipilimumab (arm A) or the reverse (arm B). Patients had received no earlier DNA-damaging chemotherapy. From thawed PBMCs, live CD3+CD8+ cells negative for CD19 and CD56 were sorted. The CDR3 covers 17 residues. V gave up 3 bases and J gave up 4 bases; unmatched junction bases: 10. Germline assignment: CDR1 MGHDK and CDR2 SYGVNS. The sample was CD8+ T cells sorted from blood (inferred from file names), taken from a patient given nivolumab and ipilimumab in sequence. The gene calls are TRBV25-1 and TRBJ1-2; 11 nucleotides agree with TRBD1. The receptor was derived from a human donor with melanoma. CDR3 loop: CASSDSRMDRGPYGYTF. As DNA, the CDR3 is TGTGCCAGCAGTGATAGTCGCATGGACAGGGGGCCCTATGGCTACACCTTC.